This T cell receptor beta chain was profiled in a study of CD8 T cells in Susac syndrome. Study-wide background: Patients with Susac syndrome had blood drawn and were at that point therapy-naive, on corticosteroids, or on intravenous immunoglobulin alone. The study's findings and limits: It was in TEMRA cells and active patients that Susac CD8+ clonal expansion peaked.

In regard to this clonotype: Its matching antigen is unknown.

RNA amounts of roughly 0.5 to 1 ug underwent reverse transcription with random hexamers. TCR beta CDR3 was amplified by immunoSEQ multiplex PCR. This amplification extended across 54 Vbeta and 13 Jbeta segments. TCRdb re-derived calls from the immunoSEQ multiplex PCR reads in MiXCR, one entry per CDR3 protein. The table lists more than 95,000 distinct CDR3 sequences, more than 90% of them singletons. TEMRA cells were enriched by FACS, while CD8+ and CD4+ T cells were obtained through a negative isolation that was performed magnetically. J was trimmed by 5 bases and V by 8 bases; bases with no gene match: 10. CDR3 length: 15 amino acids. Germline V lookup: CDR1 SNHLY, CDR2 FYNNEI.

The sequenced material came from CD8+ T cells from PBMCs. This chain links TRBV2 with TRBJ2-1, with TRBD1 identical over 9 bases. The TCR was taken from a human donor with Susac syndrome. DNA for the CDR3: TGTGCCAGCGGGGGGGACAGGGAGAACCACAATGAGCAGTTCTTC. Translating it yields CASGGDRENHNEQFF.